These 19 T cell receptor beta chains originate from one sample sequenced in a study of T-cell memory formation after mild COVID-19. TCRdb recomputed calls from the 5' RACE reads with MiXCR, one row per CDR3 protein. The table shows hundreds of thousands of distinct CDR3 sequences, with roughly a sixth occurring only once. The specimen was PBMCs or a T cell subset sorted from them (not recorded which). Every receptor here comes from an adult woman who had mild COVID-19 (a few samples of this study predate the infection). Cell type and time point are not known.

This clonotype turned up a few times. The chain carries TRBV29-1 and TRBJ2-1, with D perhaps matching TRBD1 or TRBD2 (5 bases each). CDR3 length: 14 residues. Trimming removed 2 bases from V and 5 bases from J, with 13 bases in between. CDR1 is SQVTM and CDR2 is ANQGSEA in the germline V gene. The CDR3 bases are TGCAGCGTTGAAAACTCCGGGACGCACAATGAGCAGTTCTTC. Its translation is CSVENSGTHNEQFF.

This clonotype has more than one count but fewer than ten. The V call is TRBV24-1, the J call TRBJ2-5, with 13 bases aligning to TRBD2. This CDR3 is 18 amino acids long. From germline, CDR1 is KGHDR and CDR2 SFDVKD. Trimming removed 2 bases from V and 2 bases from J; junction bases left unmatched: 7. The CDR3 sequence is CATSDSGGLAGFQETQYF. The CDR3 bases are TGTGCCACCAGTGATTCCGGGGGACTAGCGGGATTTCAAGAGACCCAGTACTTC.

The sample holds a few counts of this clonotype. The rearrangement uses TRBV18 and TRBJ1-1; perhaps TRBD1 as D (5 bases). The V end lost 4 bases, the J end lost 4 bases, and 19 bases lay between the germline ends. Per the germline V gene, CDR1 is KGHSH and CDR2 is LQKENI. The CDR3 has 16 amino acids. Here the CDR3 reads CASSRQGSGRSTEAFF. CDR3 bases: TGTGCCAGCTCACGCCAGGGCTCGGGGCGGTCCACTGAAGCTTTCTTT.

The V gene is TRBV6-5, the J gene TRBJ2-3; D remains unclear. The germline gives CDR1 MNHEY, CDR2 SVGAGI. Trimming removed 0 bases at V and 4 bases at J, with 11 bases between. This CDR3 is built from 15 residues. DNA of the CDR3: TGTGCCAGCAGTTACTCGGAAAGCCCGGCAGATACGCAGTATTTT. This gives the protein CASSYSESPADTQYF.

This clonotype was seen more than once but under ten times. The gene calls are TRBV5-4 and TRBJ1-6; D is unclear. Germline V gene lookup returns CDR1 SGHNT and CDR2 YYREEE (reference sequence). V shed 2 bases and J shed 8 bases, with 11 bases lying between them. The CDR3 loop spans 14 amino acids. CDR3 sequence: CASSFWAGDSPLHF. CDR3 DNA sequence: TGTGCCAGCAGCTTCTGGGCAGGCGATTCACCCCTCCACTTT.

This clonotype was recorded a few times. The V gene is TRBV5-1, the J gene TRBJ2-3, with 7 bases fitting TRBD2. The V and J ends lost 2 bases and 6 bases, in that order; junction bases with no gene match: 9. Germline loops: CDR1 SGHRS, CDR2 YFSETQ. The CDR3 is made up of 15 amino acids. The CDR3 region has the DNA TGCGCCAGCAGCTTCCAAGCGGGGCGTCCGGATACGCAGTATTTT. It is translated as CASSFQAGRPDTQYF.

This clonotype has only a few counts. The genes are TRBV7-9 and TRBJ1-2; unclear D gene. Germline loops: CDR1 SEHNR, CDR2 FQNEAQ (reference sequence). The V end was cut by 6 bases, the J end by 8 bases, with 22 bases between. This CDR3 spans 15 amino acids. CDR3 residues: CASRPLTVRPRGYTF. CDR3 DNA sequence: TGTGCCAGCAGACCTCTTACAGTCAGGCCCCGAGGCTACACCTTC.

CDR3 sequence reads: CASSGTQGPGELFF. The CDR3 DNA follows: TGTGCCAGCAGTGGTACCCAGGGACCCGGGGAGCTGTTTTTT. The rearrangement uses TRBV2 and TRBJ2-2, with D tentatively TRBD1 or TRBD2 (5 bases each). The CDR3 is made up of 14 amino acids. Between the trimmed V and J ends, which lost 4 bases and 6 bases, there was a span of 12 bases. Germline V gene lookup returns CDR1 SNHLY and CDR2 FYNNEI.

The chain links TRBV4-2 to TRBJ2-3; TRBD2 matches at 12 bases. The CDR3 runs 16 residues. Germline V lookup: CDR1 LGHNA, CDR2 YNFKEQ. Trimming at V came to 0 bases and at J to 4 bases, leaving 2 bases not matched to a gene. The CDR3 loop reads CASSQDLAGGPDTQYF. CDR3 nucleotides: TGTGCCAGCAGCCAAGATCTAGCGGGGGGGCCAGATACGCAGTATTTT.

CDR3 sequence reads: CASSQTASGSHEQYF. CDR3 nucleotide sequence: TGTGCCAGCAGCCAAACAGCTAGCGGGAGTCACGAGCAGTACTTC. The chain joins TRBV4-2 to TRBJ2-7; 10 bases fit TRBD2. The CDR3 covers 15 residues. The junction had 6 bases not matched to a gene; V was cut back by 2 bases and J by 5 bases. Per germline, CDR1 LGHNA and CDR2 YNFKEQ.

This clonotype has just a few counts. J is TRBJ2-1 and V is TRBV6-5, with 9 bases aligning to TRBD1. Germline V lookup: CDR1 MNHEY, CDR2 SVGAGI. This CDR3 is 16 amino acids long. V was pared by 2 bases and J by 1 base, with 3 bases of the junction left unmatched. The CDR3 sequence is CASSYVGTGSYNEQFF. In DNA, the CDR3 is TGTGCCAGCAGTTACGTGGGGACAGGGTCCTACAATGAGCAGTTCTTC.

The sample holds a few counts of this clonotype. The V gene is TRBV15, the J gene TRBJ2-4; weak D call: TRBD2 (6 bases). The CDR3 totals 16 residues. Trimming removed 1 base from V and 0 bases from J, with 10 bases in between. Germline V CDR1 and CDR2: LNHNV, YYDKDF (reference sequence). The CDR3 spells CATSRGTTGAKNIQYF. As DNA, the CDR3 is TGTGCCACCAGCAGAGGGACTACGGGAGCCAAAAACATTCAGTACTTC.

In its sample, this clonotype was seen a few times. V gene TRBV6-1 combines with J gene TRBJ1-5; D possibly corresponds to TRBD1 (6 bases). Trimming took 4 bases from V and 3 from J, leaving 7 bases between them. This CDR3 has 13 residues. The germline V gene has CDR1 MNHNS and CDR2 SASEGT. The CDR3, as DNA: TGTGCCAGCAGTGGACAGGTCAATCAGCCCCAGCATTTT. This gives the protein CASSGQVNQPQHF.

The chain combines TRBV7-6 with TRBJ2-1; D assignment may be TRBD1 or TRBD2 (5 bases each). Trimming shortened V by 5 bases and J by 2 bases, and 28 bases separated the two germline ends. The CDR3 has 20 residues. Germline lookup yields CDR1 SGHVS and CDR2 FNYEAQ. The CDR3 loop reads CASSHQAGRGPRITYNEQFF. The DNA for the CDR3 is TGTGCCAGCAGCCACCAGGCGGGTAGGGGCCCGAGGATCACCTACAATGAGCAGTTCTTC.

The rearrangement links TRBV4-1 to TRBJ2-2, with TRBD2 matching 7 bases. V shed 3 bases, J shed 6 bases, and the junction held 13 bases outside the gene matches. The CDR3 contains 17 residues. Germline-derived CDR1 and CDR2 are MGHRA and YSYEKL. This CDR3 is CASSHPREGESAGELFF. In nucleotides, the CDR3 is TGCGCCAGCAGCCATCCTAGGGAGGGTGAAAGCGCCGGGGAGCTGTTTTTT.

The rearrangement uses TRBV12-3 or TRBV12-4 and TRBJ2-5, with D possibly being TRBD2 (5 bases). Trimming left V 1 base short and J 2 bases short, with 11 bases between. CDR3 size: 15 residues. CDR3 loop: CASSLDAAVQETQYF. The DNA for the CDR3 is TGTGCCAGCAGTTTAGACGCAGCGGTGCAAGAGACCCAGTACTTC.

This clonotype occurred a few times. The chain joins TRBV3-1 to TRBJ1-6; TRBD1 might be the D (5 bases). Trimming cost V 0 bases and J 9 bases, with 18 bases left between them. Germline CDR1 LGHDT, CDR2 YNNKEL (reference sequence). The CDR3 sequence is 17 residues long. This CDR3 reads CASSQEGAWQGFSPLHF. CDR3 in DNA: TGTGCCAGCAGCCAAGAAGGGGCGTGGCAGGGCTTTTCACCCCTCCACTTT.

The chain recombines TRBV30 with TRBJ2-6; D unresolved. The CDR3 is 13 amino acids. The V gene's germline CDR1 is GTSNPN and CDR2 SVGIG (reference sequence). V lost 3 bases and J lost 4, with 7 bases in between. The CDR3 nucleotides are TGTGCCTGGAGAGAATCCGGGGCCAACGTCCTGACTTTC. Protein sequence: CAWRESGANVLTF.

This clonotype has only a few counts. The rearrangement joins TRBV7-2 to TRBJ2-7, with 13 bases fitting TRBD2. Germline V gives CDR1 SGHTA, CDR2 FQGNSA. This CDR3 contains 14 residues. The junction had 8 bases not matched to a gene; V was cut back by 5 bases and J by 10 bases. CDR3 region: CASSAPGLAGFQYF. The CDR3 DNA reads as TGTGCCAGCAGCGCTCCGGGACTAGCGGGATTTCAGTACTTC.